This note documents a single T cell receptor (beta chain) sequence. Its antigen is still unknown. The study recruited healthy Caucasian donors from Russia who were aged about 6 to 90. With a J-beta primer mix and a sample-barcoded 5' primer, a second PCR ran about 7 to 11 cycles. Each cDNA molecule was tagged by a template-switch adaptor that had 12 random nucleotides. TCRdb reprocessed the 5' RACE reads with MiXCR, giving one entry per CDR3 protein. The table lists about a million distinct CDR3 sequences, 51% of them singletons. The sample belongs to a study of blood T cells in healthy people across ages. The study's findings and limits: Unsorted PBMCs blocked a conclusive comparison of naive and antigen-experienced cells. Diversity figures based on one million T cells were deemed too low.

J lost 0 bases, V lost 4 bases, and 6 bases had no gene match. Germline CDR1 SGHVS, CDR2 FQNEAQ. The CDR3 contains 15 residues. The genes are TRBV7-8 and TRBJ2-7; 7 bases map to TRBD1. This TCR came from a woman aged 55-69 years in good health. Sequencing was carried out using blood. The CDR3 nucleotides are TGTGCCAGCAGCTCCAGACAGGGCAACTCCTACGAGCAGTACTTC. Amino acid sequence: CASSSRQGNSYEQYF.